This T cell receptor beta chain emerged from a study of metastatic and nonmetastatic thyroid tumors. Broader study findings: Across blood and tumor, TCR beta diversity in malignant thyroid tumors was reportedly significantly higher than in benign nodules.

A word on this clone: Its antigen is still unknown. The conserved closing phenylalanine or tryptophan is absent in this CDR3, likely reflecting a read error.

This CDR3 region has 13 residues. Germline assignment: CDR1 DFQATT and CDR2 SNEGSKA (reference sequence). The entire patient cohort was treatment-naive prior to thyroid surgery. Authors' analysis steps: What underpinned the distant-metastasis classifier for papillary thyroid cancer was the set of CDR3 differences across clinicopathological groups. Via MiXCR, TCRdb re-called the PCR reads. The V and J calls follow TCRdb's processing rather than the paper's. The sample includes under 9,500 clones, over 20% seen only once; the top ten take 15%. The sequenced sample was tumor tissue. The sequence derives from a female donor with papillary thyroid cancer or a benign thyroid nodule (not recorded which). Some clones in this sample may be carry-over from other donors' samples. This sequence joins TRBV20-1 and TRBJ2-7; D might be TRBD1 (6 bases). The CDR3 reads CTPKKGVSYEQYL. Written as DNA, the CDR3 is TGCACTCCTAAGAAGGGGGTCTCCTACGAGCAGTACCTC.